These T cell receptor beta chains were read from a single sample in a study of blood T cell repertoires in COVID-19. Sequencing used immunoSEQ multiplex PCR; TCRdb keeps in-frame clones, though not all of them. This sample has 100,000 to 150,000 clones, with approximately 86% found just once. The sample comprised peripheral blood. The receptors come from a woman between 65 and 79 years old with COVID-19, enrolled during active disease. The CDR3 runs from the conserved cysteine through the conserved F or W. Fields, in order: D gene, clone size, V gene, J gene, CDR3 protein, CDR3 DNA. The D gene is left open where the match is weak. Some rows mark clone size as missing; the rest say once, few, many or name a class of expanded clone.

>NA|NA|TRBV6-5|TRBJ1-1
CASISGTNTEAFF
TGTGCCAGCATATCCGGGACAAACACTGAAGCTTTCTTT
>TRBD2|NA|TRBV27|TRBJ2-7
CASSPIPITSGNYEQYF
TGTGCCAGCAGCCCGATCCCCATAACTAGCGGTAACTACGAGCAGTACTTC
>NA|once|TRBV3-1/TRBV3-2|TRBJ2-5
CASSQDWPSGPQAQYF
TGTGCCAGCAGCCAAGATTGGCCCAGCGGTCCCCAGGCCCAGTACTTC
>NA|NA|TRBV5-1|TRBJ2-5
CASSLGGLGTQYF
TGCGCCAGCAGCTTGGGAGGGTTAGGGACCCAGTACTTC
>TRBD1|once|TRBV19|TRBJ1-1
CASSLQTGMGTEAFF
TGTGCCAGTAGTCTCCAGACAGGGATGGGCACTGAAGCTTTCTTT
>TRBD2|NA|TRBV5-1|TRBJ2-2
CASNRRGGPANTGELFF
TGCGCCAGCAATCGTCGCGGGGGGCCCGCGAACACCGGGGAGCTGTTTTTT
>NA|once|TRBV2|TRBJ1-4
CASRTTAGHEKLFF
TGTGCCAGCAGGACGACAGCCGGACATGAAAAACTGTTTTTT
>TRBD1|once|TRBV4-1|TRBJ1-6
CASSPADRDNSPLHF
TGCGCCAGCAGCCCCGCCGACAGGGATAATTCACCCCTCCACTTT
>NA|NA|TRBV7-2|TRBJ1-4
CASRQNEKLFF
TGTGCCAGCAGACAGAATGAAAAACTGTTTTTT
>NA|NA|TRBV11-2|TRBJ1-5
CASSFSQNQPQHF
TGTGCCAGCAGCTTTAGCCAAAATCAGCCCCAGCATTTT
>NA|NA|TRBV7-9|TRBJ2-7
CASGRGAYEQYF
TGTGCCAGCGGGAGGGGGGCCTACGAGCAGTACTTC
>NA|NA|TRBV15|TRBJ1-4
CATSRGQMRANEKLFF
TGTGCCACCAGCAGAGGACAAATGCGAGCTAATGAAAAACTGTTTTTT
>TRBD1|NA|TRBV10-1|TRBJ1-4
CASSHPDRGGEKLFF
TGCGCCAGCAGCCACCCGGACAGGGGAGGTGAAAAACTGTTTTTT
>TRBD1|NA|TRBV7-9|TRBJ1-2
CASSPKTGQGAYGYTF
TGTGCCAGCAGCCCTAAAACCGGACAGGGGGCCTATGGCTACACCTTC
>NA|NA|TRBV5-1|TRBJ2-1
CASSLGAGHRPEQFF
TGCGCCAGCAGCCTTGGGGCCGGGCACCGCCCTGAGCAGTTCTTC
>NA|NA|TRBV19|TRBJ2-2
CASSPRTGSGTGELFF
TGTGCCAGTAGTCCGCGCACAGGGAGCGGAACCGGGGAGCTGTTTTTT
>NA|NA|TRBV3-1/TRBV3-2|TRBJ1-2
CASSQATLRGYTF
TGTGCCAGCAGCCAAGCAACCCTCAGGGGCTACACCTTC
>TRBD1|NA|TRBV7-9|TRBJ1-2
CASSSTAGTGVAYGYTF
TGTGCCAGCAGCTCAACGGCCGGGACAGGGGTAGCCTATGGCTACACCTTC
>TRBD1|NA|TRBV12-3/TRBV12-4|TRBJ2-7
CASSPGTAEQYF
TGTGCCAGCAGTCCCGGGACAGCCGAGCAGTACTTC
>TRBD1|NA|TRBV27|TRBJ1-5
CASSSADRASNQPQHF
TGTGCCAGCAGTTCCGCGGACAGGGCTAGCAATCAGCCCCAGCATTTT
>NA|NA|TRBV5-8|TRBJ1-6
CASSLYFGGGEYYSPLHF
TGTGCCAGCAGCTTGTATTTTGGGGGAGGAGAATATTATTCACCCCTCCACTTT
>NA|once|TRBV18|TRBJ1-5
CASSPSPGTPNQPQHF
TGTGCCAGCTCACCTTCTCCCGGGACACCCAATCAGCCCCAGCATTTT
>NA|few|TRBV15|TRBJ2-7
CATSRDREIREQYF
TGTGCCACCAGCAGAGATCGAGAGATCCGGGAGCAGTACTTC
>NA|few|TRBV28|TRBJ1-4
CASSSRATNEKLFF
TGTGCCAGCAGTTCGAGGGCAACTAATGAAAAACTGTTTTTT
>NA|NA|TRBV5-1|TRBJ2-1
CASSLAWLASYNEQFF
TGCGCCAGCAGCTTGGCCTGGCTAGCATCGTACAATGAGCAGTTCTTC
>TRBD1|NA|TRBV19|TRBJ1-2
CASIGPFTGDSYYGYTF
TGTGCCAGTATCGGCCCCTTCACAGGGGACTCCTACTATGGCTACACCTTC
>TRBD1|NA|TRBV19|TRBJ1-3
CASTRGQGSGNTIYF
TGTGCCAGTACCAGAGGACAGGGTTCTGGAAACACCATATATTTT
>TRBD2|NA|TRBV5-1|TRBJ2-2
CASSHGLAGAANTGELFF
TGCGCCAGCAGCCACGGACTAGCGGGGGCCGCGAACACCGGGGAGCTGTTTTTT
>NA|NA|TRBV5-6|TRBJ1-1
CASSADRRNTEAFF
TGTGCCAGCAGCGCCGACAGGCGGAACACTGAAGCTTTCTTT
>NA|NA|TRBV3-1/TRBV3-2|TRBJ1-6
CASSQDRGARLTSPLHF
TGTGCCAGCAGCCAAGATAGGGGCGCAAGACTTACCTCACCCCTCCACTTT
>NA|NA|TRBV3-1/TRBV3-2|TRBJ1-3
CASSQNLRQAYSGNTIYF
TGTGCCAGCAGCCAAAACTTAAGACAGGCCTACTCTGGAAACACCATATATTTT
>TRBD1|NA|TRBV10-3|TRBJ1-6
CAIKPGQGLRSPLHF
TGTGCCATCAAACCGGGACAGGGGCTTCGTTCACCCCTCCACTTT